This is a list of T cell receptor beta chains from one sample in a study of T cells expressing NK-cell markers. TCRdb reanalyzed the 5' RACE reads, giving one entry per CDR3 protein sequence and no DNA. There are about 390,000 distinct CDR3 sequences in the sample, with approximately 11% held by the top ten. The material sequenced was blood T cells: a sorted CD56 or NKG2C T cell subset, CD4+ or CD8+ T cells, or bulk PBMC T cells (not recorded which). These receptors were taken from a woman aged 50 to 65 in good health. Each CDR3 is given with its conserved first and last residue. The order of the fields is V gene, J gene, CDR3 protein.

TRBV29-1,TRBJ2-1,CSVVARRDEQFF
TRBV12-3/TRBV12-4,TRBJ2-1,CASSLLDTGLAGVEQFF
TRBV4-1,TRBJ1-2,CASSQVVREIYGYTF
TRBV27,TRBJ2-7,CASSLTTGTSGSREQYF
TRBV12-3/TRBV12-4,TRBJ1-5,CASSAPRVGQPQHF
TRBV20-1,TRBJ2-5,CSAGLGGAGETQYF
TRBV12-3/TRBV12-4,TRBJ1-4,CASAPGQGGQKEKLFF
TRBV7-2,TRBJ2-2,CASSPRETSTSSGLFF
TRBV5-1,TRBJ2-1,CASSYLGGSQNEQFF
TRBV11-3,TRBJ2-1,CASSVGGLRYNEQFF
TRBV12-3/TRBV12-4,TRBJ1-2,CASRNDGNGGSYTF
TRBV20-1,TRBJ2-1,CSASGVGLARTNEQFF
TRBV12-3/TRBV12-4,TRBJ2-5,CASITGTGSRETQYF
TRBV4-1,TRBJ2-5,CASSQGEDLQETQYF
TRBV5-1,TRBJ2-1,CASTFSGGYEQFF
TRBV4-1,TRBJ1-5,CASSQRSRNQPQHF
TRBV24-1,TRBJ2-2,CATRTGGGETGELFF
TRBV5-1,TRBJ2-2,CATQPASSPGELFF